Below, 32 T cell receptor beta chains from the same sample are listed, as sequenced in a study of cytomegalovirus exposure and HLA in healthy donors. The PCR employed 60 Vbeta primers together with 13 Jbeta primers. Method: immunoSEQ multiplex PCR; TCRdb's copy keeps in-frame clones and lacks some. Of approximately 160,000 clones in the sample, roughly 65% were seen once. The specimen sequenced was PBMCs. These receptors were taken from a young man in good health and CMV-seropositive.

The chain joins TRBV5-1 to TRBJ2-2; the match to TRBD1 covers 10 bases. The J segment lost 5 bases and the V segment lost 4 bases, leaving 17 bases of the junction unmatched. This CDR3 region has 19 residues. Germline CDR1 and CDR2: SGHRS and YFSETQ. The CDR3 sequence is CASSIRDRGRGRRTGELFF. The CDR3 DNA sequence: TGCGCCAGCAGCATCCGGGACAGGGGCCGAGGAAGAAGGACCGGGGAGCTGTTTTTT.

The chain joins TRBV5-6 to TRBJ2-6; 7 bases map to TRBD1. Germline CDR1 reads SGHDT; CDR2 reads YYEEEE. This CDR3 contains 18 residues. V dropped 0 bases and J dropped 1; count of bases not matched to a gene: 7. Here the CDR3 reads CASSLEVGGASGANVLTF. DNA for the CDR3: TGTGCCAGCAGCTTGGAGGTAGGGGGCGCGTCTGGGGCCAACGTCCTGACTTTC. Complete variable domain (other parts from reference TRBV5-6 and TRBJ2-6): DAGVTQSPTHLIKTRGQQVTLRCSPKSGHDTVSWYQQALGQGPQFIFQYYEEEERQRGNFPDRFSGHQFPNYSSELNVNALLLGDSALYLCASSLEVGGASGANVLTFGAGSRLTVL.

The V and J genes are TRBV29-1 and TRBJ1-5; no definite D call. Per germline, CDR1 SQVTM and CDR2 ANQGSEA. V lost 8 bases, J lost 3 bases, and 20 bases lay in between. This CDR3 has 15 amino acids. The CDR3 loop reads CSPYLPQTFNQPQHF. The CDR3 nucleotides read TGCAGCCCATACTTACCACAGACCTTCAATCAGCCCCAGCATTTT.

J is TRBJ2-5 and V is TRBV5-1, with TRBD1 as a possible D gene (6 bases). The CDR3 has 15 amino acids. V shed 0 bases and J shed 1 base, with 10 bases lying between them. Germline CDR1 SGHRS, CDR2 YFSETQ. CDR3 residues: CASSLAGQIQETQYF. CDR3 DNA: TGCGCCAGCAGCTTGGCTGGACAGATCCAAGAGACCCAGTACTTC.

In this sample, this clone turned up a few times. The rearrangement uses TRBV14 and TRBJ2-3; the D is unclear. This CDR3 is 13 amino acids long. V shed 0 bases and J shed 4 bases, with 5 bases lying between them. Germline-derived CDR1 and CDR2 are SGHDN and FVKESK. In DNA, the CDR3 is TGTGCCAGCAGCCAAGATCAGGCAGATACGCAGTATTTT. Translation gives CASSQDQADTQYF. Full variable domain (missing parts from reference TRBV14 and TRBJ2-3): EAGVTQFPSHSVIEKGQTVTLRCDPISGHDNLYWYRRVMGKEIKFLLHFVKESKQDESGMPNNRFLAERTGGTYSTLKVQPAELEDSGVYFCASSQDQADTQYFGPGTRLTVL.

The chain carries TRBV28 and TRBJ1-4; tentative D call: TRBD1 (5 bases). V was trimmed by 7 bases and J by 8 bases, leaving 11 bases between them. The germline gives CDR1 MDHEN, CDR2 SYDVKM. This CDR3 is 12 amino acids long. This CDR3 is CASTWGEEKLFF. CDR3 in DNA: TGTGCCAGCACCTGGGGCGAGGAAAAACTGTTTTTT.

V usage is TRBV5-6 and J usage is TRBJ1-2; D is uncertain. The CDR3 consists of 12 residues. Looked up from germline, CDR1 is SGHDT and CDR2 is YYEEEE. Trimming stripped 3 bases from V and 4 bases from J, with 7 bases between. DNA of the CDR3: TGTGCCAGCAGCTCTCCTTCCTATGGCTACACCTTC. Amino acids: CASSSPSYGYTF.

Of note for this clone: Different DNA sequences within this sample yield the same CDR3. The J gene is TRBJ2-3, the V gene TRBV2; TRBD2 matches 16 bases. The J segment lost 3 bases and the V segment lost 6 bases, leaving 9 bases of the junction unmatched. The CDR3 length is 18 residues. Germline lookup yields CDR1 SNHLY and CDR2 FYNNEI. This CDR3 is CASRGLAGGPRGTDTQYF. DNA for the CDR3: TGTGCCAGCAGGGGACTAGCGGGGGGGCCGAGGGGTACAGATACGCAGTATTTT.

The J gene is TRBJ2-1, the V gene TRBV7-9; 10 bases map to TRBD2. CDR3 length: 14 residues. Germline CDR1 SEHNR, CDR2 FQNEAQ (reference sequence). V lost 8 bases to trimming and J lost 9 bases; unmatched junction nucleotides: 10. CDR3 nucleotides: TGTGCCAGCCGCGAGCTAGCGGGAGATGGTGAGCAGTTCTTC. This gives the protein CASRELAGDGEQFF.

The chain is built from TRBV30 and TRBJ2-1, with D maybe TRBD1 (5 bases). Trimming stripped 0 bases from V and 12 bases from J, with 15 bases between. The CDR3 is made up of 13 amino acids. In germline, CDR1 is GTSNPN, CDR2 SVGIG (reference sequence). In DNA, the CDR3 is TGTGCCTGGAGTGTACGAAGGGGCGGTGGGCAGTTCTTC. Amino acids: CAWSVRRGGGQFF.

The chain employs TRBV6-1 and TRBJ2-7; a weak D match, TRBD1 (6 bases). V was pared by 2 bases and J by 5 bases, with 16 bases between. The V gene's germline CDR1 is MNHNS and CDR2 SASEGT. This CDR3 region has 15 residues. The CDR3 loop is CASSEPQGPGDEQYV. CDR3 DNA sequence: TGTGCCAGCAGTGAACCACAGGGCCCCGGGGACGAGCAGTACGTC.

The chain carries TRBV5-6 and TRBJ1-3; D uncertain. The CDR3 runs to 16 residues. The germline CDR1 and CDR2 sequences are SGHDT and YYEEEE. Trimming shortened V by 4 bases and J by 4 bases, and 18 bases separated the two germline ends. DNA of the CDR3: TGTGCCAGCAGCGCCCCGAGGAAGGGAGTCGGAAACACCATATATTTT. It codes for CASSAPRKGVGNTIYF.

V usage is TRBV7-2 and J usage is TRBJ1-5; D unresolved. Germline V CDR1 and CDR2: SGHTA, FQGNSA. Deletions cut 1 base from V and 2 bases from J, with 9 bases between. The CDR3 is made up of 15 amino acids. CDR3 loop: CASSLGTGGNQPQHF. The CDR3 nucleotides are TGTGCCAGCAGCTTAGGTACGGGAGGCAATCAGCCCCAGCATTTT.

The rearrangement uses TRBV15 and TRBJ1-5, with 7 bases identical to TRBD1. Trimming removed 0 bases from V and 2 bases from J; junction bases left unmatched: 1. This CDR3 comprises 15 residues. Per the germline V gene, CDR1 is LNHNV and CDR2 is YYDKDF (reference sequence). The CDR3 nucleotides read TGTGCCACCAGCAGAGATCAGGGGGGCAATCAGCCCCAGCATTTT. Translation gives CATSRDQGGNQPQHF.

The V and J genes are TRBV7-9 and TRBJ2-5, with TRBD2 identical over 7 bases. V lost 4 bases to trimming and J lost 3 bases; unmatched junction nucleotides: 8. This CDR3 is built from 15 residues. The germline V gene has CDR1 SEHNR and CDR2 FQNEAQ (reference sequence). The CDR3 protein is CASSWLTLAEETQYF. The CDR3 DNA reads TGTGCCAGCAGCTGGCTCACTCTAGCGGAAGAGACCCAGTACTTC.

The CDR3 region has the DNA TGTGCCAGCAGCTGGGGGACAGGGGGCGGTGGTGGGGAGCTGTTTTTT. Its protein is CASSWGTGGGGGELFF. The rearrangement uses TRBV11-2 and TRBJ2-2; the match to TRBD1 covers 12 bases. J was trimmed by 8 bases and V by 4 bases; bases with no gene match: 8. The germline gives CDR1 SGHAT, CDR2 FQNNGV. The CDR3 totals 16 residues.

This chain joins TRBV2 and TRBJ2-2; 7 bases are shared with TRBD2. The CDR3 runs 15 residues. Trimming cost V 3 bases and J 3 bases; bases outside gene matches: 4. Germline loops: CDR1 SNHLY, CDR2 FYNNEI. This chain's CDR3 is CASSERAGHTGELFF. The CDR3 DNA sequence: TGTGCCAGCAGTGAGCGAGCGGGACACACCGGGGAGCTGTTTTTT.

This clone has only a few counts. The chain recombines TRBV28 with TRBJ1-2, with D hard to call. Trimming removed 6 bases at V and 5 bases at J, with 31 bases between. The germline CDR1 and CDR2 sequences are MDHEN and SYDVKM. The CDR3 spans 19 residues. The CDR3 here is CASRSPGFLHAEDLYGYTF. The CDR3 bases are TGTGCCAGCAGGAGTCCGGGGTTTCTGCACGCGGAGGACCTATATGGCTACACCTTC.

CDR3 protein: CASSFAGLAYNEQFF. CDR3 nucleotides: TGTGCCAGTAGTTTTGCGGGACTAGCGTATAATGAGCAGTTCTTC. The J gene is TRBJ2-1, the V gene TRBV19; 10 nucleotides match TRBD2. V lost 5 bases and J lost 7; bases outside the gene matches: 8. Looked up from germline, CDR1 is LNHDA and CDR2 is SQIVND (reference sequence). The CDR3 runs to 15 residues.

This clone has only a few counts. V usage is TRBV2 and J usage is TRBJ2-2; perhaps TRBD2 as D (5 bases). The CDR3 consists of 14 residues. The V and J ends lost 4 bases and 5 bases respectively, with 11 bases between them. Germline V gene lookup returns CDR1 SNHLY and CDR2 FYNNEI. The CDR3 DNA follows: TGTGCCAGCAGTGGTCTAGCTTCGACCGGGGAGCTGTTTTTT. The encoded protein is CASSGLASTGELFF.

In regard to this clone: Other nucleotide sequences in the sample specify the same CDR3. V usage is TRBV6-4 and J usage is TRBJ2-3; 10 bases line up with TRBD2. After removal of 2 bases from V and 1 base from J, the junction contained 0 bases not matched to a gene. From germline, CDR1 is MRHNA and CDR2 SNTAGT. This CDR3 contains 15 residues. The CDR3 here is CASSDGTSGTDTQYF. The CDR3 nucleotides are TGTGCCAGCAGTGACGGGACTAGCGGCACAGATACGCAGTATTTT.

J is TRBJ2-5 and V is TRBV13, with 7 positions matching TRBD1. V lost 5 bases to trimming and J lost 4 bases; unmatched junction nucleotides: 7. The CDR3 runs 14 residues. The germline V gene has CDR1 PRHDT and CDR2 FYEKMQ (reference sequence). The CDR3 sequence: CASSTDRVTETQYF. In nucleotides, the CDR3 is TGTGCCAGCAGCACTGACAGGGTGACAGAGACCCAGTACTTC.

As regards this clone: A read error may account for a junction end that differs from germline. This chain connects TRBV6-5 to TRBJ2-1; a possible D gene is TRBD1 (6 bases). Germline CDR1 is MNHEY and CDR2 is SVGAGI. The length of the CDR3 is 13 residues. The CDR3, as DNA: TGTGCCAGCAGTTACGGACCAAACAGGGAAGGTCTCTTC. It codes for CASSYGPNREGLF.

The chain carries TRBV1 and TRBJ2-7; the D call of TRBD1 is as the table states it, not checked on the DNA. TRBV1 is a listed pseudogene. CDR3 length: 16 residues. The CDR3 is CTSSQAPQAPTYEQYV. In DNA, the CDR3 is TGCACCAGCAGCCAAGCCCCGCAGGCGCCTACCTACGAGCAGTACGTC.

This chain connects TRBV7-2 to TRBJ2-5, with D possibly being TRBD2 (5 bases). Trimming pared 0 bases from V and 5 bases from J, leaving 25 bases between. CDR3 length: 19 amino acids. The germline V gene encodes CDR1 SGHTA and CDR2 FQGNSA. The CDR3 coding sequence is TGTGCCAGCAGCTTAGCTCCCACACACACGTTAGGAGGTCTGGAGACCCAGTACTTC. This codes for CASSLAPTHTLGGLETQYF.

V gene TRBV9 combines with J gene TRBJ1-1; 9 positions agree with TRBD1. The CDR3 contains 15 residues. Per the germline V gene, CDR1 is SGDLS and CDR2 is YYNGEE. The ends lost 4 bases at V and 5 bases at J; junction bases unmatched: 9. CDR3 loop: CASSPRDREWTEAFF. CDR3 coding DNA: TGTGCCAGCAGCCCGCGGGACAGGGAGTGGACTGAAGCTTTCTTT.

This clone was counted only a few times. The CDR3 is CASSLPGTGGADGYTF. The CDR3 DNA sequence: TGTGCCAGCAGTTTGCCCGGGACAGGGGGCGCGGATGGCTACACCTTC. The chain joins TRBV28 to TRBJ1-2; 12 bases align to TRBD1. Per germline, CDR1 MDHEN and CDR2 SYDVKM. With 3 bases clipped from V and 6 bases from J, the junction kept 8 bases outside the gene matches. This CDR3 comprises 16 residues.

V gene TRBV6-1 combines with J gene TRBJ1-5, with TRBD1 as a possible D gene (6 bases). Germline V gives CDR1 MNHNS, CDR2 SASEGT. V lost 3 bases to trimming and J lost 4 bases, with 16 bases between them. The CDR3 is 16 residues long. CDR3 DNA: TGTGCCAGCAGTGATGCAAGACAGGCGAATAATCAGCCCCAGCATTTT. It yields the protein CASSDARQANNQPQHF.

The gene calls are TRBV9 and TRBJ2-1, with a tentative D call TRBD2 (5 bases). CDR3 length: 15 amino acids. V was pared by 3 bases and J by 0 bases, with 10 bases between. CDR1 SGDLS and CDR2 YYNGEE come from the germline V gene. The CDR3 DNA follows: TGTGCCAGCAGCGCAGGACTCAGCTCCTACAATGAGCAGTTCTTC. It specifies CASSAGLSSYNEQFF.

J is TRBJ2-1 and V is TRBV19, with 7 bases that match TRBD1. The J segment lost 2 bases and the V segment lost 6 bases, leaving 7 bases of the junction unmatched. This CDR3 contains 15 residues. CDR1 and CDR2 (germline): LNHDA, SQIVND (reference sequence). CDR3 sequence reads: CASSPGTEPYNEQFF. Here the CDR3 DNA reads TGTGCCAGTAGCCCCGGGACAGAACCCTACAATGAGCAGTTCTTC. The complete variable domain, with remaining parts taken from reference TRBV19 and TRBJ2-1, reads DGGITQSPKYLFRKEGQNVTLSCEQNLNHDAMYWYRQDPGQGLRLIYYSQIVNDFQKGDIAEGYSVSREKKESFPLTVTSAQKNPTAFYLCASSPGTEPYNEQFFGPGTRLTVL.

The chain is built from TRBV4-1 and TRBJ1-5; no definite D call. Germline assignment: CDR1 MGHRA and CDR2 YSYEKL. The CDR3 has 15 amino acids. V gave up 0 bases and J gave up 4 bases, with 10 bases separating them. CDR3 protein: CASSQEAYVNQPQHF. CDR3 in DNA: TGCGCCAGCAGCCAAGAAGCGTACGTTAATCAGCCCCAGCATTTT.

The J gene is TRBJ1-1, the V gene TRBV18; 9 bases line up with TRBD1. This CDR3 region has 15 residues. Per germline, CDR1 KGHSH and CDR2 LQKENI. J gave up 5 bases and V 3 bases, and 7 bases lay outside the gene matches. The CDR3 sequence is CASSPPGQGGTEAFF. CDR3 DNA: TGTGCCAGCTCACCCCCGGGACAGGGAGGAACTGAAGCTTTCTTT.